This T cell receptor beta chain was captured in a study of T cells in tuberculosis. Study background: A South African cohort included IGRA-negative adolescents, latently infected IGRA-positive adolescents and adults with active tuberculosis. Within 7 days of starting treatment, or before, PBMC were stored.

Sequenced by immunoSEQ multiplex PCR; TCRdb stores in-frame clones only, minus some. The table shows fewer than 55,000 clones, with about 96% occurring only once. Time point indicated: new active TB diagnosis, blood taken before or within 7 days of starting treatment. This clone was detected a few times. This CDR3 has 16 amino acids. Germline V lookup: CDR1 PRHDT, CDR2 FYEKMQ (reference sequence). V shed 3 bases and J 2 bases; nucleotides not matched to a gene: 2. The sequencing used PBMCs, collected at tuberculosis diagnosis. The chain carries TRBV13 and TRBJ2-1, with 12 positions matching TRBD2. The clonotype originates from an adult with tuberculosis. The CDR3 sequence is CASSFGLAGTYNEQFF. CDR3 DNA sequence: TGTGCCAGCAGCTTCGGACTAGCGGGGACCTACAATGAGCAGTTCTTC.